Below, one TCR beta chain is given with its context. The antigen is not known. This sample is drawn from a study of cytomegalovirus exposure and HLA in healthy donors. Study-level points and caveats: The listing of 150 to 200 TCR beta chains classed them as cytomegalovirus-associated. Most sequenced TCRs were rare (though some public TCRs occurred in many donors). According to a subsequent analysis, TCR clusters from the first cohort were inclined to appear together in the roughly 120 validation repertoires.

Clones were read by immunoSEQ multiplex PCR, and TCRdb kept only the in-frame ones, dropping some. The sample has 150,000 to 200,000 clones; around nine tenths are singletons. Sequenced input: PBMCs. The TCR comes from a woman aged 18-30 years in good health and CMV-seronegative.

CDR3 sequence (DNA): TGCGCCAGCAGCTTGAGCTCGGGCTCCTACAATGAGCAGTTCTTC. It yields the protein CASSLSSGSYNEQFF. The rearrangement joins TRBV5-1 to TRBJ2-1; the D is unclear. The germline V gene encodes CDR1 SGHRS and CDR2 YFSETQ. The CDR3 is 15 amino acids. The ends were cut back, 1 base at V and 0 bases at J, with 8 bases in the middle. Complete variable domain (other parts from reference TRBV5-1 and TRBJ2-1): KAGVTQTPRYLIKTRGQQVTLSCSPISGHRSVSWYQQTPGQGLQFLFEYFSETQRNKGNFPGRFSGRQFSNSRSEMNVSTLELGDSALYLCASSLSSGSYNEQFFGPGTRLTVL.